This T cell receptor (beta chain) was found in a study of cytomegalovirus exposure and HLA in healthy donors. Primers: 60 Vbeta forward and 13 Jbeta reverse. This table comes from immunoSEQ multiplex PCR, and its TCRdb copy is limited to in-frame clones, with some not included. Of around 50,000 clones in the sample, approximately 80% were seen once. The germline CDR1 and CDR2 sequences are SGHRS and YFSETQ. Trimming took 6 bases from V and 5 from J; bases not matched to a gene: 12. The CDR3 is 16 residues long. The chain recombines TRBV5-1 with TRBJ2-2; 8 nucleotides align to TRBD1. Input material: PBMCs. This sequence was found in a middle-aged man in good health and CMV-seronegative. CDR3 DNA: TGCGCCAGCAAACTACCGGGACAGGTTCAAACCGGGGAGCTGTTTTTT. Translating it yields CASKLPGQVQTGELFF.